The clone carrying this T cell receptor beta chain has only one observation. Its target is unknown. This sample stems from a study of siplizumab effects on memory and regulatory T cells. Study-wide results and caveats: The diversity of naive T cells seemed greater than that of memory cells, and their alloresponse contribution seemed major. Researchers could not give a naive or memory phenotype to roughly 75-97% of proliferating CD4+ or CD8+ clones.

Germline assignment: CDR1 SGHTA and CDR2 FQGTGA. The CDR3 has 15 amino acids. Trimming removed 7 bases at V and 4 bases at J, with 16 bases between. Each sample had about 10^5 TCR templates assayed. Repertoires were generated with immunoSEQ multiplex PCR, while TCRdb's copy carries only in-frame clones and drops some. The sample has approximately 58,000 clones, roughly 93% seen once. V usage is TRBV7-3 and J usage is TRBJ2-2, with D maybe TRBD2 (6 bases). This sequence originates from a human donor in good health. Sequenced input: CD8+ T cells sorted from blood. The CDR3 coding sequence is TGTGCCAGCACCCTAATAGCCGGGGGCACCGGGGAGCTGTTTTTT. It translates to CASTLIAGGTGELFF. The whole variable domain, filled in from reference TRBV7-3 and TRBJ2-2, reads GAGVSQTPSNKVTEKGKYVELRCDPISGHTALYWYRQSLGQGPEFLIYFQGTGAADDSGLPNDRFFAVRPEGSVSTLKIQRTERGDSAVYLCASTLIAGGTGELFFGEGSRLTVL.